This TCR beta chain was documented in a study of cytomegalovirus exposure and HLA in healthy donors. Study results and limitations: Another analysis was done later, and it associated fewer than 20,000 TCR beta sequences with HLA alleles at 0.05 false discovery rate. A list of approximately 160 TCR beta chains associated with cytomegalovirus was given. A later analysis reportedly found fewer N-insertions in an Asian-associated ancestry cluster than the approximately 700-donor mean.

The donors, nominally healthy at sampling, likely had unrecorded immune exposures. PCR amplification relied on 60 Vbeta primers (plus 13 Jbeta primers). Sequenced by immunoSEQ multiplex PCR; TCRdb stores in-frame clones only, minus some. Its listing shows some 130,000 clones. The trim removed 6 bases at V and 3 bases at J, leaving 5 bases unmatched. Germline-derived CDR1 and CDR2 are SGHTA and FQGNSA. The CDR3 runs 14 residues. Remarks on this clone: Its matching antigen is unknown.

This chain links TRBV7-2 with TRBJ2-7, with TRBD2 matching over 10 bases. Material for sequencing was PBMCs. This TCR was sampled from a man between 18 and 29 years old in good health and CMV-seronegative. The CDR3 loop is CASRSTSGNYEQYF. The CDR3 DNA is TGTGCCAGCAGGTCCACTAGCGGGAACTACGAGCAGTACTTC.